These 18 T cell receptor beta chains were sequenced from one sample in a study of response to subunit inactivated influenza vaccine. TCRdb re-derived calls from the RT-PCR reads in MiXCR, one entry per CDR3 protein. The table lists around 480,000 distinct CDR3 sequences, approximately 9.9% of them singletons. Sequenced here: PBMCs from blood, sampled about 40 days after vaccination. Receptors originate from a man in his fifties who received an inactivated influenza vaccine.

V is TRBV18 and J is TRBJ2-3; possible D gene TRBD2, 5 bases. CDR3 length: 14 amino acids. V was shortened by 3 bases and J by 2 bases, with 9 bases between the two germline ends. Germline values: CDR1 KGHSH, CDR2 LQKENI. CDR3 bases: TGTGCCAGCTCACCTACTAGAACCACAGATACGCAGTATTTT. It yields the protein CASSPTRTTDTQYF.

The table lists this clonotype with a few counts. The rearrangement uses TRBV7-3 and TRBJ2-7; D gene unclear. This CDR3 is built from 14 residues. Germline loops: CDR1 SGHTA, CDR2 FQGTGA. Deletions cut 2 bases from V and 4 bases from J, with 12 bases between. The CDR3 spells CASSLDGPLYEQYF. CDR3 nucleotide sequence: TGTGCCAGCAGCTTAGATGGACCGTTATACGAGCAGTACTTC.

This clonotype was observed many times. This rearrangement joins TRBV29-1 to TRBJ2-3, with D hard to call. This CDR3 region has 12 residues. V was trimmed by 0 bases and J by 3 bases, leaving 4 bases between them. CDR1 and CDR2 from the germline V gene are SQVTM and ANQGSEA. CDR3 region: CSVEDRTDTQYF. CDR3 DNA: TGCAGCGTTGAAGATCGGACAGATACGCAGTATTTT.

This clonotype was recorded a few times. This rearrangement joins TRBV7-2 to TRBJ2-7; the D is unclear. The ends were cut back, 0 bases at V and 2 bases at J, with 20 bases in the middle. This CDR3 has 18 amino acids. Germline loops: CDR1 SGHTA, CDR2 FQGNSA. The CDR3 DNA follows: TGTGCCAGCAGCTTAGCAAGCCTCTATGGTGGCAGAACCTACGAGCAGTACTTC. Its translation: CASSLASLYGGRTYEQYF.

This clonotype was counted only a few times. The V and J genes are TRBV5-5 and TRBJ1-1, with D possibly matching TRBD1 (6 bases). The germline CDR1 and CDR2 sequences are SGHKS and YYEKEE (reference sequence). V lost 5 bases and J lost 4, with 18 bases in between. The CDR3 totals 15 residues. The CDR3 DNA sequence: TGTGCCAGCAGGCAAGACCCCACAGGGACCACTGAAGCTTTCTTT. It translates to CASRQDPTGTTEAFF.

CDR3 residues: CASRRRGLGDETQYF. The CDR3 bases are TGTGCCAGCAGACGCCGGGGCCTAGGGGATGAGACCCAGTACTTC. The chain has TRBV7-9 and TRBJ2-5, with D tentatively TRBD1 or TRBD2 (5 bases each). The length of the CDR3 is 15 residues. From germline, CDR1 is SEHNR and CDR2 FQNEAQ (reference sequence). V gave up 6 bases and J gave up 5 bases, with 19 bases separating them.

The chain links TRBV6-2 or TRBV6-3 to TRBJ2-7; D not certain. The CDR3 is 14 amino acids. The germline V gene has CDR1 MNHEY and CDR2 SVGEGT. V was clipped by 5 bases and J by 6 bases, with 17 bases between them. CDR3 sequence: CASSPTGSTGEQYF. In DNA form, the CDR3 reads TGTGCCAGCAGTCCAACCGGGTCCACCGGCGAGCAGTACTTC.

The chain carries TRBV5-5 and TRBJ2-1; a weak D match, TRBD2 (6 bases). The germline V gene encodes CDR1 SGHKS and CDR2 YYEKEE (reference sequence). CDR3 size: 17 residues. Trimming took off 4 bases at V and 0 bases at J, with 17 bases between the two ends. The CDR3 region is CASSRARETYSYNEQFF. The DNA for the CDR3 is TGTGCCAGCAGCAGGGCCCGGGAGACATACTCCTACAATGAGCAGTTCTTC. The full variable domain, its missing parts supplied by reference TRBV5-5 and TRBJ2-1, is DAGVTQSPTHLIKTRGQQVTLRCSPISGHKSVSWYQQVLGQGPQFIFQYYEKEERGRGNFPDRFSARQFPNYSSELNVNALLLGDSALYLCASSRARETYSYNEQFFGPGTRLTVL.

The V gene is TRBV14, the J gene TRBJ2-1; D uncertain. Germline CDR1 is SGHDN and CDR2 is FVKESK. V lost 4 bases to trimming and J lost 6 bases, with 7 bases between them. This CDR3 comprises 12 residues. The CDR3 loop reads CASSPRANEQFF. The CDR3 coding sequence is TGTGCCAGCAGCCCACGGGCCAATGAGCAGTTCTTC. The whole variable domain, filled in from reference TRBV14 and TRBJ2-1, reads EAGVTQFPSHSVIEKGQTVTLRCDPISGHDNLYWYRRVMGKEIKFLLHFVKESKQDESGMPNNRFLAERTGGTYSTLKVQPAELEDSGVYFCASSPRANEQFFGPGTRLTVL.

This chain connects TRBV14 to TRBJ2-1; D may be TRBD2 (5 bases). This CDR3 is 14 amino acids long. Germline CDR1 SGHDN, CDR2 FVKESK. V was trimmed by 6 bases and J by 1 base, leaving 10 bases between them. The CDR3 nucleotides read TGTGCCAGCAGTGAGCGGCCGTCCTACAATGAGCAGTTCTTC. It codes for CASSERPSYNEQFF.

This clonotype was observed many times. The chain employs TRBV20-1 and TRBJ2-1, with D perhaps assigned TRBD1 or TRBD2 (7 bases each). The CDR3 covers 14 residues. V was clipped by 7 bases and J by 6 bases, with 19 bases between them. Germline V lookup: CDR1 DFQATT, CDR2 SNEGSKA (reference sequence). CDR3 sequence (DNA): TGCAGTGGGGGAGGGGGCGCCTTTCTCAATGAGCAGTTCTTC. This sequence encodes CSGGGGAFLNEQFF.

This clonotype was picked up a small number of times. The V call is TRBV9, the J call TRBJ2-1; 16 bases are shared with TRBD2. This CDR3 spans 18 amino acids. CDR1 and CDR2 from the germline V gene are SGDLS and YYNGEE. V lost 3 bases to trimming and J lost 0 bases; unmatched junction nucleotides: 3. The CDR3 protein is CASSAGTSGRGSYNEQFF. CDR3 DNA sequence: TGTGCCAGCAGCGCCGGGACTAGCGGGAGGGGCTCCTACAATGAGCAGTTCTTC.

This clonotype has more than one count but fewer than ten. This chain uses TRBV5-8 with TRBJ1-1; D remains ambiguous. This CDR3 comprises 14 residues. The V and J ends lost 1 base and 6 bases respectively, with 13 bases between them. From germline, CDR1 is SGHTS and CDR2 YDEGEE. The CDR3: CASSLRLGLPEAFF. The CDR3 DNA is TGTGCCAGCAGCTTGCGGCTTGGCTTACCTGAAGCTTTCTTT. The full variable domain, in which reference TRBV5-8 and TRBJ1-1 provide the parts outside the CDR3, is EAGVTQSPTHLIKTRGQQATLRCSPISGHTSVYWYQQALGLGLQFLLWYDEGEERNRGNFPPRFSGRQFPNYSSELNVNALELEDSALYLCASSLRLGLPEAFFGQGTRLTVV.

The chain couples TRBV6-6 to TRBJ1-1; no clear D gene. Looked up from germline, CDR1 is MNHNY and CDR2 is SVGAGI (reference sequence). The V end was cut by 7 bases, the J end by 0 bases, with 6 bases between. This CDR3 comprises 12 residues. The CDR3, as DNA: TGTGCCAGCAAGGCGGTGAACACTGAAGCTTTCTTT. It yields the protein CASKAVNTEAFF.

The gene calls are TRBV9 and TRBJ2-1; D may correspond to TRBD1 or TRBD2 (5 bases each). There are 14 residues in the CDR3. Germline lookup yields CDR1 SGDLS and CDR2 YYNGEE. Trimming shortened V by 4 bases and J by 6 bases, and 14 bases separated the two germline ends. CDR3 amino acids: CASSYGTAFNEQFF. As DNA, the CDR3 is TGTGCCAGCAGCTACGGGACGGCCTTCAATGAGCAGTTCTTC.

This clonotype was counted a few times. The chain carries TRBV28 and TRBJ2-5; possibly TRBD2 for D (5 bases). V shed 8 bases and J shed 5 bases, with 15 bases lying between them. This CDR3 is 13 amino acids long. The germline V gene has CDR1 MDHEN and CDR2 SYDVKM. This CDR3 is CASGVSPGETQYF. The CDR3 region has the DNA TGTGCCAGCGGGGTCTCCCCGGGGGAGACCCAGTACTTC.

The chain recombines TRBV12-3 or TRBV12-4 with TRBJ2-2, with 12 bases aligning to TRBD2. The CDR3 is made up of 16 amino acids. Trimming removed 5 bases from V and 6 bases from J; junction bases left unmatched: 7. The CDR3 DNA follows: TGTGCCAGCAGTGCACTAGCGGGAGGATGGTCCGGGGAGCTGTTTTTT. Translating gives CASSALAGGWSGELFF.

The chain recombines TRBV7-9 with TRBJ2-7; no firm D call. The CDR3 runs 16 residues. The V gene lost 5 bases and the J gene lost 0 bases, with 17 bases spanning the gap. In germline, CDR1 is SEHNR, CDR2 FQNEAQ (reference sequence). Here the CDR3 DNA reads TGTGCCAGCAGCCCAGAGCCGTCCCATAGCTCCTACGAGCAGTACTTC. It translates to CASSPEPSHSSYEQYF.